This TCR beta chain was sequenced in a study of T cells in tumors after PD-1 blockade. Study results and caveats: Some novel exhausted tumor clones appeared in pre-treatment blood, suggesting peripheral recruitment.

Repertoires were generated with immunoSEQ multiplex PCR, while TCRdb's copy carries only in-frame clones and drops some. The table lists about 14,000 clones, 65% to 85% of them singletons. A word on this clone: Its antigen is currently unknown.

This TCR was recovered from a human donor with basal cell carcinoma. The sequencing here drew on PBMCs, taken after anti-PD-1 treatment.

Here the CDR3 DNA reads TGTGCCAGCAGTTTTATCTGGACACAGTACAATGAGCAGTTCTTC. Amino acid sequence: CASSFIWTQYNEQFF. The chain joins TRBV27 to TRBJ2-1; D is perhaps TRBD1 (5 bases). The germline V gene has CDR1 MNHEY and CDR2 SMNVEV (reference sequence). This CDR3 is 15 amino acids long. Trimming cost V 3 bases and J 4 bases, with 13 bases left between them.